The entry below gives a single T cell receptor beta chain sequence along with its context. Its antigen is unidentified. Use of 60 Vbeta and 13 Jbeta primers characterized the PCR. TCRdb's table, derived via immunoSEQ multiplex PCR, lists solely in-frame clones and lacks some. Of some 140,000 clones in the sample, approximately 73% are singletons; the top ten hold 1% to 1.5%. This CDR3 is built from 15 residues. Deletions cut 3 bases from V and 0 bases from J, with 9 bases between. The germline gives CDR1 SGHAT, CDR2 FQNNGV. The data were taken from a study of cytomegalovirus exposure and HLA in healthy donors. Study-level results: Several of the most significant clusters appeared linked to common viral pathogens, based on a later analysis. The study reported that TCR beta sequences accurately predicted HLA-A and HLA-B alleles in most subjects. Productive rates of about 87% or about 30% were seen for most TCR beta V segments in an earlier analysis.

The chain joins TRBV11-2 to TRBJ1-3; weak D call: TRBD1 (6 bases). Sequencing was carried out using PBMCs. The clonotype was recovered from a middle-aged woman in good health and CMV-seronegative. This CDR3 is CASSLGAISGNTIYF. As DNA, the CDR3 is TGTGCCAGCAGCTTGGGGGCTATCTCTGGAAACACCATATATTTT.